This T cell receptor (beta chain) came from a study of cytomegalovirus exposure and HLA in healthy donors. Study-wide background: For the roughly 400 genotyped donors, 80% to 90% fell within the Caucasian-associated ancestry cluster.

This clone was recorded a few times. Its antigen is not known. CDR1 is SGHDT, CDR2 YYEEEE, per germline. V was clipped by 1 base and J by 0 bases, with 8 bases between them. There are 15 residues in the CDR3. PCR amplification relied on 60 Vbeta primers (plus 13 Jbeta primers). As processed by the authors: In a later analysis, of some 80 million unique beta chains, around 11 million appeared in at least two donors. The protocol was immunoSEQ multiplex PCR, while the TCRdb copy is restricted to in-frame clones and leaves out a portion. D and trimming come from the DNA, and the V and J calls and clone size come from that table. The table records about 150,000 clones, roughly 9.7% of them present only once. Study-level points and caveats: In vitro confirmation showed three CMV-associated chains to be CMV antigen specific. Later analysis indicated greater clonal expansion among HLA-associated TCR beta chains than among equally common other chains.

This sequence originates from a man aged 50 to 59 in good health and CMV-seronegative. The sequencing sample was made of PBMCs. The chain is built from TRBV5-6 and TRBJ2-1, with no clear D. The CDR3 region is CASSLFHSSYNEQFF. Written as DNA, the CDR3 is TGTGCCAGCAGCTTGTTCCATAGCTCCTACAATGAGCAGTTCTTC.